This TCR beta chain derives from a study of cytomegalovirus exposure and HLA in healthy donors. Both 60 Vbeta primers and 13 Jbeta primers went into the PCR. The data were produced by immunoSEQ multiplex PCR, yet TCRdb's version contains in-frame clones alone and is incomplete. The sample yields 240,000 or so clones, roughly four fifths seen once. The ends lost 4 bases at V and 8 bases at J; junction bases unmatched: 10. From germline, CDR1 is SGHNT and CDR2 YYREEE (reference sequence). This CDR3 comprises 15 residues. The sequencing sample was made of PBMCs. The clonotype originates from a woman aged 55-69 years in good health and CMV-seropositive. The chain has TRBV5-4 and TRBJ1-3; TRBD1 agrees at 9 bases. The CDR3 reads CASSDPTTGGHTIYF. CDR3 DNA sequence: TGTGCCAGCAGCGACCCCACGACAGGGGGGCACACCATATATTTT. Drawing the rest from reference TRBV5-4 and TRBJ1-3, the complete variable domain is ETGVTQSPTHLIKTRGQQVTLRCSSQSGHNTVSWYQQALGQGPQFIFQYYREEENGRGNFPPRFSGLQFPNYSSELNVNALELDDSALYLCASSDPTTGGHTIYFGEGSWLTVV.